This TCR beta chain was profiled in a study of shared clonotypes between healthy human individuals. It was at deep level that the assay was run. Libraries were prepared by immunoSEQ multiplex PCR; TCRdb keeps only in-frame clonotypes and omits some of them. This table has approximately 980,000 clones, 76% appearing once. Study results and limitations: Owing to a small donor count, the genetic and exposure-history diversity represented was limited.

A remark on this clone: Its antigen is unidentified.

The germline V gene has CDR1 SNHLY and CDR2 FYNNEI. The CDR3 contains 14 residues. The J segment lost 4 bases and the V segment lost 11 bases, leaving 9 bases of the junction unmatched. This TCR derives from a man aged 18-30 years in good health. This chain connects TRBV2 to TRBJ2-2; the match to TRBD2 covers 8 bases. The sequenced sample consisted of memory CD4+ T cells sorted from blood. The subset: CD45RA-negative fraction. CDR3 region: CASSGLGSTGELFF. In DNA form, the CDR3 reads TGTGCCTCCTCGGGACTAGGGTCCACCGGGGAGCTGTTTTTT. The full variable domain, in which reference TRBV2 and TRBJ2-2 provide the parts outside the CDR3, is EPEVTQTPSHQVTQMGQEVILRCVPISNHLYFYWYRQILGQKVEFLVSFYNNEISEKSEIFDDQFSVERPDGSNFTLKIRSTKLEDSAMYFCASSGLGSTGELFFGEGSRLTVL.